The source of this T cell receptor (beta chain) is a study of post-analysis software for immune sequencing data. Regarding the study as a whole: Among roughly five TRBV segments more frequent in patients than controls were TRBV5-6, TRBV5-1 and TRBV20-1.

V gave up 6 bases and J gave up 8 bases; unmatched junction bases: 9. This CDR3 comprises 14 residues. Germline-derived CDR1 and CDR2 are MNHNS and SASEGT. This clonotype was counted only a few times. Its antigen is unidentified. Presence of unique molecular identifiers characterized the TCR beta cDNA libraries. MiXCR, run by TCRdb on the PCR reads, gives a single entry per CDR3 protein. The sample shows roughly 620,000 distinct CDR3 sequences, 44% of them seen only once. This clonotype was obtained from a girl aged 10-17 years with multiple sclerosis. The sample taken for sequencing was blood. This chain links TRBV6-1 with TRBJ1-1, with 10 bases fitting TRBD1. The CDR3 region has the DNA TGTGCCAGCAGCCCCCTATGGACAGGGGGGGAAGCTTTCTTT. It specifies CASSPLWTGGEAFF.